This T cell receptor (beta chain) was recorded in a study of brain metastases from non-small cell lung cancer. V dropped 3 bases and J dropped 2 bases, with 5 bases sitting between them. Germline V gene lookup returns CDR1 KGHSH and CDR2 LQKENI. The CDR3 covers 13 residues. The table came from immunoSEQ multiplex PCR; TCRdb's copy has only in-frame clones and leaves some out. The sample records under 4,000 clones, about 95% being singletons. The specimen was tumor-adjacent normal tissue. This sequence joins TRBV18 and TRBJ2-1, with D unresolved. The origin of this receptor is a donor at least 40 years old with non-small cell lung cancer. CDR3 region: CASSPGAYNEQFF. CDR3 coding DNA: TGTGCCAGCTCACCCGGAGCCTACAATGAGCAGTTCTTC.